This entry describes one TCR beta chain. In the study's own analysis: Nucleated cell counts were estimated from reference gene primer amplification. TCRdb keeps only in-frame clones here, not all; method: immunoSEQ multiplex PCR. V, J and clone size were drawn from that table, and D and trimming were deduced from the DNA. The profile shows 200,000 to 300,000 clones, 75% to 90% of them singletons. Germline CDR1 reads MGHDK; CDR2 reads SYGVNS. V was trimmed by 7 bases and J by 0 bases, leaving 21 bases between them. CDR3 length equals 17 residues. The sample belongs to a study of blood T cell repertoires in COVID-19. At the level of the study: Samples representing acute and convalescent COVID-19 were sourced from the United States, Italy and Spain. T cells, B-cell-depleted T cells, or PBMCs supplied cDNA or gDNA.

The sample comprised peripheral blood. This sequence originates from a woman aged 40 to 50 with acute or convalescent COVID-19. This chain joins TRBV25-1 and TRBJ1-1; perhaps TRBD1 as D (5 bases). CDR3 region: CASIVEGLRNMNTEAFF. The CDR3 DNA is TGTGCCAGCATAGTGGAGGGGCTGCGTAACATGAACACTGAAGCTTTCTTT.